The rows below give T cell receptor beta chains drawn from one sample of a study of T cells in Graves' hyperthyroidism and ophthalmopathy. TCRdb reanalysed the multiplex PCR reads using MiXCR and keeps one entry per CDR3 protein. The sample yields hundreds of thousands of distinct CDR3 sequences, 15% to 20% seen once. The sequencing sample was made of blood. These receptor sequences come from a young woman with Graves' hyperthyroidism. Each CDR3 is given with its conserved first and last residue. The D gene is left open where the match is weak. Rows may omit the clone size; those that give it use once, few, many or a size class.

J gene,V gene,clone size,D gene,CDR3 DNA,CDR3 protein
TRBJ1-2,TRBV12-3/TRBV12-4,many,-,TGTGCCAGCACCAACCTTGGTACTAACTATGGCTACACCTTC,CASTNLGTNYGYTF
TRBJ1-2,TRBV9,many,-,TGTGCCAGCAGTAGGGCAGATACTAACTATGGCTACACCTTC,CASSRADTNYGYTF
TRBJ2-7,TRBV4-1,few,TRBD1,TGCGCCAGCAGCCAGGGTCTTGGGCAGGGGGCGAACTACGAGCAGTACTTC,CASSQGLGQGANYEQYF
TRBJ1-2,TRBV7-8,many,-,TGTGCCAGCAGCTTAACCGGGGCCTACTATGACTATGGCTACACCTTC,CASSLTGAYYDYGYTF
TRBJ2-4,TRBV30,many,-,TGTGCCTGGAGTGTAAAGGGGGGTAACATTCAGTACTTC,CAWSVKGGNIQYF
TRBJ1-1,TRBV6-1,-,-,TGTGCCGTCAGGGCAGGGGCCTTGATAGCTTTCTTT,CAVRAGALIAFF
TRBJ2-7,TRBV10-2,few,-,TGCGCCAGCAGTGATCGGACGGCTAAAGAGCAGTACTTC,CASSDRTAKEQYF
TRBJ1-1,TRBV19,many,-,TGTGCCAGTAAGTTAGGGCAGGGAAACACTGAAGCTTTCTTT,CASKLGQGNTEAFF
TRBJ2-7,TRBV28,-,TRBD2,TGTGCCAGCAGATTGGGACTAGCGTCCTACGAGCAGTACTTC,CASRLGLASYEQYF
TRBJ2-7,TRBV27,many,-,TGTGCCAGCAGTTTAATCCCCACAACAGTGGGGGAGCAGTACTTC,CASSLIPTTVGEQYF
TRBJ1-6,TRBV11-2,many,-,TGTGCCAGCAGAGATCTCAGGGAGCCACCCCTCCACTTT,CASRDLREPPLHF
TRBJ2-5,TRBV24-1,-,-,TGTGCCACCAGTGATTTGTATGGCGGAGAGACCCAGTACTTC,CATSDLYGGETQYF
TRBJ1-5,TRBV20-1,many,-,TGCAGTGCTAGAGGTGACGCGGGAGATCCCAATCAGCCCCAGCATTTT,CSARGDAGDPNQPQHF
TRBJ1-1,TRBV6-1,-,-,TGTGCCAGCAGTTCAGCAGCTTTGAACACTGAAGCTTTCTTT,CASSSAALNTEAFF
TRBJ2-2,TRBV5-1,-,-,TGCGCCAGCAGTCTTGGTGGGGGCTCGAACACCGGGGAGCTGTTTTTT,CASSLGGGSNTGELFF
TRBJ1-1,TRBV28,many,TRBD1,TGTGCCAGCAGTCCATTCTGGCGGGGGACAGGGGGCTCTTTCTTT,CASSPFWRGTGGSFF
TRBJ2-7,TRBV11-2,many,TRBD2,TGTGCCAGCAGCTTAGTTTTAGCGGGGGCCGACTACGAGCAGTACTTC,CASSLVLAGADYEQYF
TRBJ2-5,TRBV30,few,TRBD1,TGTGCCTGGAGTGGTGGGACAGGAAAGCAAGAGACCCAGTACTTC,CAWSGGTGKQETQYF
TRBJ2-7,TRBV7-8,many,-,TGTGCCAGCAGCTTAGCGGGGGGACTCTCCTACGAGCAGTACTTC,CASSLAGGLSYEQYF
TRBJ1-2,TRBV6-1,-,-,TGTGCCAGCAGTCGGACAGACGCCTATGGCTACACCTTC,CASSRTDAYGYTF
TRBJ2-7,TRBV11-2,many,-,TGTGCCAGCAGCCACGGATTTGCCAGGGATGTCTACGAGCAGTACTTC,CASSHGFARDVYEQYF
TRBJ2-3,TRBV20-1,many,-,TGCAGTGCTAGAGGGGGCACAGATACGCAGTATTTT,CSARGGTDTQYF
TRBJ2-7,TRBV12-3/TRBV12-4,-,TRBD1,TGTGCCAGCAGGAAAGGACAGGGTTCCTACGAGCAGTACTTC,CASRKGQGSYEQYF
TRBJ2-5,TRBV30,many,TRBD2,TGTGCCTGGACGGGAGGGCGCGGTGAGGGGACCCAGTACTTC,CAWTGGRGEGTQYF
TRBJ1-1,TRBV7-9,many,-,TGTGCCAGCAGCTTAGGATTCCGGAGGAACACTGAAGCTTTCTTT,CASSLGFRRNTEAFF
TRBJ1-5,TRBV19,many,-,TGTGCCAGTACAATCCAGGGAGTCGAACCCCAGCATTTT,CASTIQGVEPQHF
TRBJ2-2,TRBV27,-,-,TGTGCCAGCAGTTCAGCGAACACCGGGGAGCTGTTTTTT,CASSSANTGELFF
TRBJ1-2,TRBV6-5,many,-,TGTGTCAGCAGTTCTCAAGGAGGGGACGGCTACACCTTC,CVSSSQGGDGYTF
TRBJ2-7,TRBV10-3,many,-,TGTGCCATCATGGCAGACAGCTCCTACGAGCAGTACTTC,CAIMADSSYEQYF
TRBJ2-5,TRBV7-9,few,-,TGTGCCAGCAGCTTAGTGGCAGGACAAGAGACCAAGTACTTC,CASSLVAGQETKYF
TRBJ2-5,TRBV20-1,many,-,TGCAGTGCTCCTACTACACAAGAGACCCAGTACTTC,CSAPTTQETQYF
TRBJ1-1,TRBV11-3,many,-,TGTGCCAGCGCCTTCGGGCCTAACACTGAAGCTTTCTTT,CASAFGPNTEAFF
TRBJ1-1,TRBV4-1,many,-,TGCGCCAGCAGTCGCCTTATTATTATGAACACTGAAGCTTTCTTT,CASSRLIIMNTEAFF